This T cell receptor beta chain was retrieved from a study of T cells expressing NK-cell markers. Overall study context: It was sorted CD3+CD56+NKG2C+, CD3+CD56+NKG2C- and CD3+CD56-NKG2C+ T cells that supplied the TCR beta repertoires. Study-level results: Dominant NKG2C+ clonotypes were found to form about 1.0-7.5% of CD8+ T cells in more than five donors. Several donors' CD3+CD56-NKG2C+ cells were dominated by the same clonotypes.

Beta-chain TCR cDNA was generated via 5'RACE template switching with UMIs. TCRdb reprocessed the 5' RACE reads, with one entry per CDR3 protein and no DNA. The sample includes 300,000 to 500,000 distinct CDR3 sequences. In the case of this clonotype: Its antigen is undetermined.

CDR1 is SGHRS, CDR2 YFSETQ, per germline. This CDR3 region has 15 residues. Specimen: blood T cells: a sorted CD56 or NKG2C T cell subset, CD4+ or CD8+ T cells, or bulk PBMC T cells (not recorded which). The chain is built from TRBV5-1 and TRBJ1-1; checking the TCRdb D call of TRBD1 is not possible without DNA. This sequence was found in a woman in her fifties or sixties in good health. This chain's CDR3 is CASSPGQGVWTEAFF. The full variable domain, in which reference TRBV5-1 and TRBJ1-1 provide the parts outside the CDR3, is KAGVTQTPRYLIKTRGQQVTLSCSPISGHRSVSWYQQTPGQGLQFLFEYFSETQRNKGNFPGRFSGRQFSNSRSEMNVSTLELGDSALYLCASSPGQGVWTEAFFGQGTRLTVV.